This T cell receptor beta chain was identified in a study of CD8 T cells in ankylosing spondylitis. Only a few counts were recorded for this clonotype. The antigen is unknown. Study results and caveats: Blood of patients with ankylosing spondylitis appeared to be characterized by a TCR beta motif of several highly homologous variants. Clones linked with disease were CD8+ and fairly uncommon in the peripheral blood. Matched synovial fluid from ankylosing spondylitis patients was reported to be enriched for disease-linked clones.

TCRdb ran MiXCR on the 5' RACE reads and lists one entry per CDR3 protein. There are around 450,000 distinct CDR3 sequences in the sample; roughly 26% occur only once, and about 0.89% lies in the top ten. The V gene's germline CDR1 is DFQATT and CDR2 SNEGSKA (reference sequence). The V end lost 5 bases, the J end lost 3 bases, and 13 bases lay between the germline ends. The CDR3 totals 13 residues. The TCR was taken from a male donor with ankylosing spondylitis. The sequenced material came from blood, either unsorted or a sorted T cell fraction (not recorded which). The chain links TRBV20-1 to TRBJ1-1, with D unresolved. The chain's CDR3 is CSAAPQPDTEAFF. The CDR3, as DNA: TGCAGTGCTGCCCCACAGCCCGACACTGAAGCTTTCTTT.